This TCR beta chain was identified during a study of human T cells and chemical hapten exposure. This sample's time point: pre-sensitization, week 0. Treatment noted: therapeutic diphenylcyclopropenone sensitization with weekly scalp DPC. The drawing of blood occurred before each patch test was applied. With 7 bases clipped from V and 6 bases from J, the junction kept 10 bases outside the gene matches. Germline V gene lookup returns CDR1 SQVTM and CDR2 ANQGSEA. This CDR3 has 13 amino acids. TCRdb called the RACE reads again in MiXCR, with one record for every CDR3 protein. Here the sample spans 190,000 or so distinct CDR3 sequences, more than 25% being singletons. This clonotype was seen a handful of times.

Sample: whole blood, taken in connection with sensitization to the hapten diphenylcyclopropenone (DPC). This receptor was taken from a woman in her twenties or thirties with alopecia areata. Some clones in this sample may be carry-over from other donors' samples. The gene calls are TRBV29-1 and TRBJ2-7; 9 bases match TRBD2. CDR3 amino acids: CSASGRNLGEQYF. The CDR3 region has the DNA TGCAGCGCCAGCGGGAGGAACCTTGGCGAGCAGTACTTC.